One TCR beta chain is described in this entry. The data derive from a study of blood T cell repertoires in COVID-19. Study information: Sites in the United States, Italy and Spain provided acute and convalescent COVID-19 samples. Sample material is recorded as cDNA or gDNA derived from T cells, B-cell-depleted T cells, or PBMCs.

The CDR3 is 16 amino acids. Germline assignment: CDR1 SEHNR and CDR2 FQNEAQ (reference sequence). The ends lost 5 bases at V and 3 bases at J; junction bases unmatched: 7. Authors' data handling: Estimation of nucleated cell counts relied on the amplification of reference gene primers. Assay: immunoSEQ multiplex PCR; the TCRdb copy retains only in-frame clones and omits some. D and trimming come from the DNA, and the V and J calls and clone size come from that table. The sample has 100,000 to 150,000 clones; 60% to 80% are singletons. The source is a human donor in a cohort sampled during active COVID-19. Sample: peripheral blood. This chain joins TRBV7-9 and TRBJ2-1; 10 bases are shared with TRBD2. The CDR3 region has the DNA TGTGCCAGCAGCAGCGCTGGACTAGCGGACTACAATGAGCAGTTCTTC. Protein product: CASSSAGLADYNEQFF. Combining the CDR3 with reference TRBV7-9 and TRBJ2-1 gives the whole variable domain DTGVSQNPRHKITKRGQNVTFRCDPISEHNRLYWYRQTLGQGPEFLTYFQNEAQLEKSRLLSDRFSAERPKGSFSTLEIQRTEQGDSAMYLCASSSAGLADYNEQFFGPGTRLTVL.